The entry below describes one T cell receptor (beta chain). These data belong to a study of OX40 agonist ivuxolimab in advanced cancers. Some clones are missing from TCRdb's copy, which holds only in-frame ones; the method was immunoSEQ multiplex PCR. Here the sample spans about 69,000 clones, nearly 90% being singletons. This CDR3 is built from 14 residues. CDR1 is GTSNPN, CDR2 SVGIG, per germline (reference sequence). Trimming took 1 base from V and 2 from J; bases not matched to a gene: 4. The chain links TRBV30 to TRBJ2-5; TRBD2 agrees at 7 bases. The receptor was derived from an adult with an advanced solid tumor such as melanoma, head and neck, liver or kidney cancer. The specimen comprised CD4+ or CD8+ T cells sorted from blood, sampled in a trial of the OX40 agonist ivuxolimab. The CDR3 is CAWSGASGQETQYF. CDR3 DNA sequence: TGTGCCTGGAGTGGGGCTAGCGGACAAGAGACCCAGTACTTC.